One sample yielded the 20 T cell receptor beta chains listed below, sequenced in a study of T cells after yellow fever vaccination. TCRdb reanalysed the 5' RACE reads using MiXCR and keeps one entry per CDR3 protein. The sample holds 450,000 to 650,000 distinct CDR3 sequences; 13% are singletons and the top ten take 11% to 15%. The material was PBMCs, obtained on the day of the yellow fever booster vaccination. Receptors originate from a man aged 25-45 years who received the YFV17D yellow fever vaccine.

The chain uses TRBV5-1 and TRBJ2-1; 14 bases align to TRBD2. The CDR3 totals 18 residues. The V gene's germline CDR1 is SGHRS and CDR2 YFSETQ. V gave up 0 bases and J gave up 8 bases; unmatched junction bases: 10. The CDR3 region is CASSLEGTSGSLLDEQFF. As DNA, the CDR3 is TGCGCCAGCAGCTTGGAGGGGACTAGCGGGAGTCTCTTAGATGAGCAGTTCTTC.

This chain joins TRBV29-1 and TRBJ1-2; D is uncertain. This CDR3 is 13 amino acids long. Germline V gene sequence: CDR1 SQVTM, CDR2 ANQGSEA. Trimming took 4 bases from V and 2 from J, leaving 11 bases between them. DNA of the CDR3: TGCAGCGTTGCACAGCGCCAAAACTATGGCTACACCTTC. As protein: CSVAQRQNYGYTF. Complete variable domain (other parts from reference TRBV29-1 and TRBJ1-2): SAVISQKPSRDICQRGTSLTIQCQVDSQVTMMFWYRQQPGQSLTLIATANQGSEATYESGFVIDKFPISRPNLTFSTLTVSNMSPEDSSIYLCSVAQRQNYGYTFGSGTRLTVV.

This clonotype was seen a handful of times. The rearrangement links TRBV29-1 to TRBJ2-3; D gene uncertain. The CDR3 is made up of 12 amino acids. Per germline, CDR1 SQVTM and CDR2 ANQGSEA. Trimming stripped 2 bases from V and 4 bases from J, with 7 bases between. The CDR3, as DNA: TGCAGCGTTGAATTTCTCGCAGATACGCAGTATTTT. Translating it yields CSVEFLADTQYF.

This clonotype came up a few times. This chain joins TRBV5-1 and TRBJ2-4; unclear D gene. V shed 1 base and J shed 0 bases, with 14 bases lying between them. Germline V gene data show CDR1 as SGHRS and CDR2 as YFSETQ. CDR3 length: 17 residues. The CDR3 DNA reads as TGCGCCAGCAGCTTGCGAGAGAACCTAATAGCCAAAAACATTCAGTACTTC. Its protein is CASSLRENLIAKNIQYF.

The chain carries TRBV12-3 or TRBV12-4 and TRBJ1-6, with D hard to call. This CDR3 has 14 residues. Trimming removed 5 bases from V and 8 bases from J, with 13 bases in between. The chain's CDR3 is CASSPFGPDSPLHF. CDR3 nucleotides: TGTGCCAGCAGTCCCTTCGGCCCGGATTCACCCCTCCACTTT.

The table lists this clonotype with many counts. The chain uses TRBV4-2 and TRBJ2-3, with D possibly matching TRBD2 (6 bases). Germline V lookup: CDR1 LGHNA, CDR2 YNFKEQ. Deletions cut 2 bases from V and 2 bases from J, with 11 bases between. This CDR3 has 15 residues. In DNA, the CDR3 is TGTGCCAGCAGCCAACGTAGCGGAACCACAGATACGCAGTATTTT. It yields the protein CASSQRSGTTDTQYF.

This clonotype was seen more than once but under ten times. This chain connects TRBV7-2 to TRBJ1-6, with a tentative D call TRBD1 (6 bases). This CDR3 has 16 amino acids. The germline V and J ends were trimmed by 3 bases and 13 bases, with 22 bases remaining between them. Germline-derived CDR1 and CDR2 are SGHTA and FQGNSA. The CDR3 reads CASSFLGGQIPGPLHF. The CDR3 DNA is TGTGCCAGCAGCTTCCTCGGGGGGCAAATCCCCGGGCCCCTCCACTTT.

The V gene is TRBV29-1, the J gene TRBJ1-4, with D unclear. V lost 4 bases to trimming and J lost 8 bases, with 14 bases between them. The CDR3 is 13 amino acids. CDR1 SQVTM and CDR2 ANQGSEA come from the germline V gene. CDR3 sequence reads: CSVGRGGSEKLFF. CDR3 sequence (DNA): TGCAGCGTTGGCCGCGGAGGGAGCGAAAAACTGTTTTTT.

The chain employs TRBV15 and TRBJ1-2, with 9 positions matching TRBD1. CDR3 length equals 15 residues. Germline CDR1 and CDR2: LNHNV and YYDKDF (reference sequence). J gave up 7 bases and V 4 bases, and 10 bases lay outside the gene matches. The CDR3 spells CATSKKAGTGFGYTF. The CDR3 region has the DNA TGTGCCACCAGCAAAAAGGCCGGGACAGGGTTTGGCTACACCTTC.

This clonotype was seen more than once but under ten times. This chain's CDR3 is CSAKNLNEQFF. In DNA form, the CDR3 reads TGCAGTGCCAAGAATCTAAATGAGCAGTTCTTC. The chain combines TRBV20-1 with TRBJ2-1; no clear D. Trimming cost V 6 bases and J 7 bases, with 10 bases left between them. Per germline, CDR1 DFQATT and CDR2 SNEGSKA (reference sequence). This CDR3 has 11 residues.

In this sample, this clonotype turned up a few times. The J gene is TRBJ2-5, the V gene TRBV5-4; the D call may be TRBD1 or TRBD2 (6 bases each). The CDR3 consists of 15 residues. The V end was cut by 3 bases, the J end by 1 base, with 13 bases between. In germline, CDR1 is SGHNT, CDR2 YYREEE (reference sequence). The CDR3 sequence: CASSWGAAPQETQYF. The CDR3 DNA sequence: TGTGCCAGCAGCTGGGGGGCGGCCCCCCAAGAGACCCAGTACTTC. Full variable domain (missing parts from reference TRBV5-4 and TRBJ2-5): ETGVTQSPTHLIKTRGQQVTLRCSSQSGHNTVSWYQQALGQGPQFIFQYYREEENGRGNFPPRFSGLQFPNYSSELNVNALELDDSALYLCASSWGAAPQETQYFGPGTRLLVL.

This clonotype was counted a few times. This chain connects TRBV18 to TRBJ2-1, with TRBD2 as a possible D gene (6 bases). CDR1 is KGHSH and CDR2 is LQKENI in the germline V gene. V lost 1 base and J 0 bases, leaving 13 bases between the germline ends. The CDR3 consists of 17 residues. For the CDR3, the DNA is TGTGCCAGCTCACCACTCGCTAGCGACACCTCCTACAATGAGCAGTTCTTC. This encodes CASSPLASDTSYNEQFF.

This sequence joins TRBV14 and TRBJ2-1; D is perhaps TRBD2 (6 bases). Germline V CDR1 and CDR2: SGHDN, FVKESK. With 0 bases removed from V and 2 bases from J, the gap between germline ends came to 11 bases. This CDR3 has 16 amino acids. CDR3 amino acids: CASSQDTGVAYNEQFF. The CDR3 bases are TGTGCCAGCAGCCAAGACACGGGAGTGGCCTACAATGAGCAGTTCTTC.

This chain links TRBV19 with TRBJ2-3; D not resolved. Germline values: CDR1 LNHDA, CDR2 SQIVND (reference sequence). CDR3 length equals 11 residues. Trimming shortened V by 11 bases and J by 7 bases, and 13 bases separated the two germline ends. The CDR3, as DNA: TGTGCCTCGCGGTCCTTGAATACGCAGTATTTT. It yields the protein CASRSLNTQYF.

This clonotype showed up just a few times. The rearrangement uses TRBV5-1 and TRBJ2-7, with D hard to call. This CDR3 spans 14 amino acids. CDR1 is SGHRS and CDR2 is YFSETQ in the germline V gene. V was cut by 2 bases and J by 3 bases, with 12 bases left in between. The CDR3 DNA sequence: TGCGCCAGCAGCTTTACCGGCGCGAACTACGAGCAGTACTTC. Translating it yields CASSFTGANYEQYF.

V and J are TRBV20-1 and TRBJ2-2, with D hard to call. The ends were cut back, 2 bases at V and 0 bases at J, with 13 bases in the middle. Per the germline V gene, CDR1 is DFQATT and CDR2 is SNEGSKA (reference sequence). The CDR3 is 16 residues long. The CDR3 DNA reads as TGCAGTGCTAGATCACCGCGGCAGCCGAACACCGGGGAGCTGTTTTTT. It yields the protein CSARSPRQPNTGELFF.

This clonotype was found many times. This rearrangement joins TRBV7-8 to TRBJ2-7; D remains ambiguous. The ends were cut back, 4 bases at V and 0 bases at J, with 13 bases in the middle. CDR3 length: 15 amino acids. CDR1 is SGHVS and CDR2 is FQNEAQ in the germline V gene. The CDR3 here is CASSSGPRSSYEQYF. CDR3 in DNA: TGTGCCAGCAGCTCAGGACCAAGGAGCTCCTACGAGCAGTACTTC.

This clonotype was counted between two and nine times. The rearrangement joins TRBV12-3 or TRBV12-4 to TRBJ2-1; 11 bases align to TRBD2. This CDR3 comprises 16 residues. Losses at the gene ends were 5 bases for V and 8 bases for J; bases not matched to a gene: 11. The DNA for the CDR3 is TGTGCCAGCAGTCCTATAGCGGGAGGGCCTTTGGATGAGCAGTTCTTC. Translated, it gives CASSPIAGGPLDEQFF.

This clonotype appeared a few times. This chain joins TRBV11-2 and TRBJ2-7; possible D gene TRBD1, 5 bases. CDR3 length equals 13 residues. CDR1 and CDR2 (germline): SGHAT, FQNNGV. Trimming took 7 bases from V and 0 from J, leaving 10 bases between them. The CDR3 DNA reads TGTGCCAGCATCCCTGGGGCCTCCTACGAGCAGTACTTC. This codes for CASIPGASYEQYF.

The chain links TRBV12-3 or TRBV12-4 to TRBJ1-5; D gene unclear. The CDR3 length is 14 residues. Trimming pared 6 bases from V and 5 bases from J, leaving 14 bases between. CDR3 in amino acids: CASRNSGSHQPQHF. The CDR3 coding sequence is TGTGCCAGCAGAAATTCTGGGTCCCATCAGCCCCAGCATTTT.